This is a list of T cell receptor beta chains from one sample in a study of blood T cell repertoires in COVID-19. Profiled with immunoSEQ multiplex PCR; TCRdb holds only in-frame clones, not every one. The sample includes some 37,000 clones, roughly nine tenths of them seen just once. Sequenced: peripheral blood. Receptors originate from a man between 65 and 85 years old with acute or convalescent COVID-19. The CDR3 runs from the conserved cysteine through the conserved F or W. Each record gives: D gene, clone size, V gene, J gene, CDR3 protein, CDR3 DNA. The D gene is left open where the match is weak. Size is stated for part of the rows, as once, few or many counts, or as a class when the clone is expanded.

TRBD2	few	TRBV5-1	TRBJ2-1	CASSRLAGGPSYNEQFF	TGCGCCAGCAGCAGGTTAGCGGGAGGGCCCTCCTACAATGAGCAGTTCTTC
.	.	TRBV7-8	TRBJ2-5	CASSLAQLAETQYF	TGTGCCAGCAGCTTAGCGCAGCTAGCGGAGACCCAGTACTTC
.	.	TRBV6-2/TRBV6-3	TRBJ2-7	CASSVRQVSYEQYF	TGTGCCAGCAGTGTAAGACAGGTCTCCTACGAGCAGTACTTC
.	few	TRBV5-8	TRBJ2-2	CASSLEWQGNTGELFF	TGTGCCAGCAGCTTGGAATGGCAGGGGAACACCGGGGAGCTGTTTTTT
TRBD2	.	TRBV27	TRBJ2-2	CASSVAPGGTANTGELFF	TGTGCCAGCAGTGTAGCCCCGGGGGGAACAGCGAACACCGGGGAGCTGTTTTTT
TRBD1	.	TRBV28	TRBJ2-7	CASSLQLIRDPGQGNEQYF	TGTGCCAGCAGTTTGCAATTGATACGAGATCCGGGACAGGGGAACGAGCAGTACTTC
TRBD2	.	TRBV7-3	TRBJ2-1	CASSWSGRSNNEQFF	TGTGCCAGCAGCTGGAGCGGGAGGTCGAACAATGAGCAGTTCTTC
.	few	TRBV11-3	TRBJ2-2	CASSLGRVGTGELFF	TGTGCCAGCAGCTTAGGCAGGGTCGGCACCGGGGAGCTGTTTTTT
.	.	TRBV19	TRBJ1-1	CASSLKGRAGTEAFF	TGTGCCAGTAGTCTAAAAGGACGGGCGGGCACTGAAGCTTTCTTT
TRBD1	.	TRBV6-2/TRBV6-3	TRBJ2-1	CASSQLTGDYNEQFF	TGTGCCAGCAGTCAATTGACAGGGGACTACAATGAGCAGTTCTTC
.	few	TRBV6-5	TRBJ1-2	CASSYSSPEGYGYTF	TGTGCCAGCAGTTACTCGAGTCCCGAGGGCTATGGCTACACCTTC
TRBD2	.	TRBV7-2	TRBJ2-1	CASTQASSGRPSRDNEQFF	TGTGCCAGCACCCAGGCGTCAAGCGGGAGGCCTAGTAGGGACAATGAGCAGTTCTTC
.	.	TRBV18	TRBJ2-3	CASSPTTASTDTQYF	TGTGCCAGCTCACCGACAACGGCTAGCACAGATACGCAGTATTTT
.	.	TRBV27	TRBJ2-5	CASSYKETQYF	TGTGCCAGCAGTTACAAAGAGACCCAGTACTTC
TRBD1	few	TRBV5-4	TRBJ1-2	CASSWGQEGNGYTF	TGTGCCAGCAGCTGGGGACAGGAAGGAAATGGCTACACCTTC
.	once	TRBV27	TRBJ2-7	CASSLSVLAYEQYF	TGTGCCAGCAGTTTATCGGTACTAGCCTACGAGCAGTACTTC
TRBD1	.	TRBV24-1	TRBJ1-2	CATSDSRTGSVYTF	TGTGCCACCAGTGATTCCCGGACAGGGTCAGTCTACACCTTC
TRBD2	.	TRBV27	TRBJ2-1	CASSFGGSPYNEQFF	TGTGCCAGCAGTTTCGGGGGGAGCCCCTACAATGAGCAGTTCTTC
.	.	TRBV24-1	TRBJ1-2	CATSGQPNYGYTF	TGTGCCACCAGTGGACAGCCGAACTATGGCTACACCTTC
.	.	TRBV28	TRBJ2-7	CATRTDSYEQYF	TGTGCCACCCGTACGGACAGCTACGAGCAGTACTTC
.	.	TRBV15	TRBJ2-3	CATAEGGTQYF	TGTGCCACAGCGGAGGGTGGTACGCAGTATTTT
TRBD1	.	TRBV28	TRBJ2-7	CASSLLGTGIYEQYF	TGTGCCAGCAGTTTACTCGGGACAGGGATCTACGAGCAGTACTTC
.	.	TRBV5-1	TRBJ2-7	CASSYGGSTYEQYF	TGCGCCAGCAGCTACGGGGGTTCGACCTACGAGCAGTACTTC
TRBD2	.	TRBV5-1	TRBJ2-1	CASRFNTPGTSGGKSSYNEQFF	TGCGCCAGCAGGTTTAACACCCCCGGGACTAGCGGGGGCAAAAGCTCCTACAATGAGCAGTTCTTC
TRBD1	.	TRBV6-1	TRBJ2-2	CASSELIGGQVNTGELFF	TGTGCCAGCAGTGAACTGATAGGGGGACAGGTGAACACCGGGGAGCTGTTTTTT
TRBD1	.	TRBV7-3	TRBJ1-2	CASSATGGEDYGYTF	TGTGCCAGCAGCGCGACAGGGGGGGAAGACTATGGCTACACCTTC
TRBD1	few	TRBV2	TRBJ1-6	CASSDQGGESPLHF	TGTGCCAGCAGTGATCAAGGGGGCGAGTCACCCCTCCACTTT
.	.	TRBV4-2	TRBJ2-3	CASSQYTGTDTQYF	TGTGCCAGCAGCCAGTACACAGGCACAGATACGCAGTATTTT
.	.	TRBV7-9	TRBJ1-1	CATWNGNTEAFF	TGTGCGACTTGGAACGGGAACACTGAAGCTTTCTTT
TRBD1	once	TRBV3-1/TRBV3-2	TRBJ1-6	CASSQGTGPRTLHF	TGTGCCAGCAGCCAAGGGACAGGCCCTCGCACCCTCCACTTT
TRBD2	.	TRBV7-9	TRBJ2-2	CASSLWLAGAHGELFF	TGTGCCAGCAGCTTATGGCTAGCGGGAGCACACGGGGAGCTGTTTTTT
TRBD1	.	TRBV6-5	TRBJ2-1	CASTRTGDEQFF	TGTGCCAGCACCAGGACAGGGGATGAGCAGTTCTTC
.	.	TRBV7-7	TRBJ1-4	CASSHSAGFDEKLFF	TGTGCCAGCAGCCACAGTGCGGGGTTTGACGAAAAACTGTTTTTT
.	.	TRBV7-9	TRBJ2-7	CASSLPTTEYADGSYEQYF	TGTGCCAGCAGCTTACCGACCACGGAATACGCGGATGGGTCCTACGAGCAGTACTTC
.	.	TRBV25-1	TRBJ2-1	CASTRGRENNEQFF	TGTGCCAGCACTAGGGGGAGGGAGAACAATGAGCAGTTCTTC
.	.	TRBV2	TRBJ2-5	CASRIAATLKGQYF	TGTGCCAGCCGTATAGCTGCTACCCTCAAGGGGCAGTACTTC
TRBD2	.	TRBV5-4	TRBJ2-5	CASSLAGVGETQYF	TGTGCCAGCAGTTTAGCGGGAGTGGGGGAGACCCAGTACTTC
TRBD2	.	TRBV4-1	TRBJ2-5	CASSPGLAGLGIRTQYF	TGCGCCAGCAGCCCGGGACTAGCGGGATTAGGAATACGGACCCAGTACTTC
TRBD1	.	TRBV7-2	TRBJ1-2	CASSFDRGDNYGYTF	TGTGCCAGCAGCTTCGACAGGGGGGACAACTATGGCTACACCTTC
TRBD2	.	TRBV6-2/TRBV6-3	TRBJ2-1	CASSYSIGLAGGNEQFF	TGTGCCAGCAGTTACTCGATTGGTCTAGCGGGAGGGAATGAGCAGTTCTTC
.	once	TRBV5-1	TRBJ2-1	CASSLVGTGNEQFF	TGCGCCAGCAGCTTGGTGGGAACGGGGAATGAGCAGTTCTTC
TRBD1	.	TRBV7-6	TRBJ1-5	CASSLGQGNQPQHF	TGTGCCAGCAGCCTGGGACAGGGTAATCAGCCCCAGCATTTT
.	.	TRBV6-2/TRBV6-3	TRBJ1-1	CASSLGAQGSTEAFF	TGTGCCAGCAGTTTGGGAGCACAGGGTTCAACTGAAGCTTTCTTT
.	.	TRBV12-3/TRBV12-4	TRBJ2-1	CASSPGVYEQFF	TGTGCCAGCAGTCCCGGGGTGTATGAGCAGTTCTTC